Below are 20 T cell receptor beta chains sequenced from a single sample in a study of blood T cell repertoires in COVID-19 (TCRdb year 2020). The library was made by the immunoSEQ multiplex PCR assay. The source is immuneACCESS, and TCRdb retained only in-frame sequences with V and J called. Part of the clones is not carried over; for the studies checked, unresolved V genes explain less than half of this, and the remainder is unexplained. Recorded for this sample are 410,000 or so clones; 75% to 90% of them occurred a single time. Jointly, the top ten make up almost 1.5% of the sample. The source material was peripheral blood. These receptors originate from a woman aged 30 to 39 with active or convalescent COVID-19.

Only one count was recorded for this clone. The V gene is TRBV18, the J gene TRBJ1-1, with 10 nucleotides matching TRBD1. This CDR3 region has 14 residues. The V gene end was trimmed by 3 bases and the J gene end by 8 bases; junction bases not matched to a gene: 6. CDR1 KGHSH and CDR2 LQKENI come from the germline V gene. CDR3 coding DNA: TGTGCCAGCTCACCCTCGGGACAGGGGCGGGAAGCTTTCTTT. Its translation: CASSPSGQGREAFF.

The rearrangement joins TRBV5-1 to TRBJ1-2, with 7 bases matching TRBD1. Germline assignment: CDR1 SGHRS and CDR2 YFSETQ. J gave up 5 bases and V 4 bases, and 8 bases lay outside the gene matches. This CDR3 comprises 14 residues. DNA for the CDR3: TGCGCCAGCAGCGAGGAAGCAGGGGGGTATGGCTACACCTTC. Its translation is CASSEEAGGYGYTF.

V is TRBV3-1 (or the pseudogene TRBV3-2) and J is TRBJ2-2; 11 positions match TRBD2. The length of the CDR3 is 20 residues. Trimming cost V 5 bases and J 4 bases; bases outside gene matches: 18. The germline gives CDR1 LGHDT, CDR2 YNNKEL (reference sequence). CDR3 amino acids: CASSKPIVVLAGVGTGELFF. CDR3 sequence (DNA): TGTGCCAGCAGCAAACCCATAGTTGTACTAGCGGGAGTAGGCACCGGGGAGCTGTTTTTT.

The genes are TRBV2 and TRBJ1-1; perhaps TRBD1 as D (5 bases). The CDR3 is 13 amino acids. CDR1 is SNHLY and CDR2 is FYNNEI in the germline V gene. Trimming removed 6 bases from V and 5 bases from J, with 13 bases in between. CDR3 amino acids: CASSVDSGTEAFF. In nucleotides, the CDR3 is TGTGCCAGCAGCGTCGACAGTGGAACTGAAGCTTTCTTT. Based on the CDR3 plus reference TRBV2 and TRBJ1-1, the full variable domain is EPEVTQTPSHQVTQMGQEVILRCVPISNHLYFYWYRQILGQKVEFLVSFYNNEISEKSEIFDDQFSVERPDGSNFTLKIRSTKLEDSAMYFCASSVDSGTEAFFGQGTRLTVV.

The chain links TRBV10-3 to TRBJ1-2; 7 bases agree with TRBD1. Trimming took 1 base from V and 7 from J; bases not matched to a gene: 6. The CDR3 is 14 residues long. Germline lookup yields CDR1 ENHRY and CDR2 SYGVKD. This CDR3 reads CAISEFTGDSGYTF. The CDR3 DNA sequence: TGTGCCATCAGTGAGTTCACAGGGGATAGTGGCTACACCTTC.

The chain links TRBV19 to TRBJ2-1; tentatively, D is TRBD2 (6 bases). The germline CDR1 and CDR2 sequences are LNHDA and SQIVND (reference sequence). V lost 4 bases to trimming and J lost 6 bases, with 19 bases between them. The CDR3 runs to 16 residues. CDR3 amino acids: CASSTSGYKAANEQFF. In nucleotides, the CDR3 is TGTGCCAGTAGTACAAGCGGGTATAAAGCGGCCAATGAGCAGTTCTTC.

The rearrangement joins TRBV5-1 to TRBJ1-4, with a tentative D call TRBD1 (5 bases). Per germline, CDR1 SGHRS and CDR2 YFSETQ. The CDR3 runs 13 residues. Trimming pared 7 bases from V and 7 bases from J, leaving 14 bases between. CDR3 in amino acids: CASGAENSEKLFF. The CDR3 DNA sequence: TGCGCCAGCGGGGCAGAGAACTCTGAAAAACTGTTTTTT.

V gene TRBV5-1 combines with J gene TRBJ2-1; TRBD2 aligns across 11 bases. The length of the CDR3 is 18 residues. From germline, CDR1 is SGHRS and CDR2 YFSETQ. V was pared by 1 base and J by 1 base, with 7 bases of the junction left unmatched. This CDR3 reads CASSLLATSGSSYNEQFF. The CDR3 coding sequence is TGCGCCAGCAGCTTGCTCGCTACTAGCGGGAGTTCCTACAATGAGCAGTTCTTC.

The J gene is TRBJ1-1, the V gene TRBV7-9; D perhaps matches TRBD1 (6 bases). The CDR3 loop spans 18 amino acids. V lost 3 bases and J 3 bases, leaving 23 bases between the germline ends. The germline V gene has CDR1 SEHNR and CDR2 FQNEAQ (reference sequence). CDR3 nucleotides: TGTGCCAGCAGCTTCGTAACAGGGTATCGATCCATGGACACTGAAGCTTTCTTT. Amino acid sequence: CASSFVTGYRSMDTEAFF.

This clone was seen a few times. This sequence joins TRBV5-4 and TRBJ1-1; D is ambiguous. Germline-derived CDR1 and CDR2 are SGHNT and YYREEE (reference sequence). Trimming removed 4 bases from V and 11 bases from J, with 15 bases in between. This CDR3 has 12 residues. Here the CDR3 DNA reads TGTGCCAGCAGCCCCGCTTCGGGTGAGGCTTTCTTT. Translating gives CASSPASGEAFF.

The CDR3 nucleotides are TGTGCCAGCAGCGTAGCCGGGAGCTCTGGAAACACCATATATTTT. This gives the protein CASSVAGSSGNTIYF. This chain uses TRBV9 with TRBJ1-3; D remains ambiguous. The CDR3 totals 15 residues. Trimming stripped 0 bases from V and 0 bases from J, with 7 bases between. Per the germline V gene, CDR1 is SGDLS and CDR2 is YYNGEE.

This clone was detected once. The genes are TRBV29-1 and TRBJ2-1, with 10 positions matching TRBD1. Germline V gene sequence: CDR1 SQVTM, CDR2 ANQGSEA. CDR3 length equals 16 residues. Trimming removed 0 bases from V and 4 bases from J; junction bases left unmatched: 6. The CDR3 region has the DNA TGCAGCGTTGAAGATTATGGACAGGGGGTTTACAATGAGCAGTTCTTC. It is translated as CSVEDYGQGVYNEQFF.

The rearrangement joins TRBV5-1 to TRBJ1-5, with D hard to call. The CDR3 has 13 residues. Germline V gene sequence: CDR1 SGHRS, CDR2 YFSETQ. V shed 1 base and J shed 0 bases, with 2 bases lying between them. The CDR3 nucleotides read TGCGCCAGCAGCTTGTATAGCAATCAGCCCCAGCATTTT. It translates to CASSLYSNQPQHF.

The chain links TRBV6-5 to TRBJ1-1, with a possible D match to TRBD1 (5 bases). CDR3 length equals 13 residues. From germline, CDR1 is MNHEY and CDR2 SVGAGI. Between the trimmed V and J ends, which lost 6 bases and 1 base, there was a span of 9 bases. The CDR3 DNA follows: TGTGCCAGCAGCGTGGGGCCGAACACTGAAGCTTTCTTT. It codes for CASSVGPNTEAFF.

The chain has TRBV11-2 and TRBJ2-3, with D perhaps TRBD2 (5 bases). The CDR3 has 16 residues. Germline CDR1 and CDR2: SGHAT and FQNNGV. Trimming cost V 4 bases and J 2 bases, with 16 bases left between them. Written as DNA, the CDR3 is TGTGCCAGCAGCTCCACCAACCCGGGGATCACAGATACGCAGTATTTT. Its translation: CASSSTNPGITDTQYF. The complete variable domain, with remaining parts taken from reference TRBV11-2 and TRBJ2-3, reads EAGVAQSPRYKIIEKRQSVAFWCNPISGHATLYWYQQILGQGPKLLIQFQNNGVVDDSQLPKDRFSAERLKGVDSTLKIQPAKLEDSAVYLCASSSTNPGITDTQYFGPGTRLTVL.

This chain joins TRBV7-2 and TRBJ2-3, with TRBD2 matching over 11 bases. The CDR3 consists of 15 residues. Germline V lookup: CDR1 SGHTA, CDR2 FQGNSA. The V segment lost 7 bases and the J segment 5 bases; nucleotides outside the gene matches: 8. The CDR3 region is CASTTTSGIGDTQYF. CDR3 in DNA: TGTGCCAGCACCACGACTAGCGGGATTGGAGATACGCAGTATTTT.

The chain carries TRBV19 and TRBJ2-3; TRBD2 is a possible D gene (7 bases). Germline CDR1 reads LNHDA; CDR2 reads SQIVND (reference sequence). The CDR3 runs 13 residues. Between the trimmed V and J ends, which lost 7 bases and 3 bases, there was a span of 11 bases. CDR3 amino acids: CASNGGPTDTQYF. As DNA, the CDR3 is TGTGCCAGTAACGGGGGGCCAACAGATACGCAGTATTTT.

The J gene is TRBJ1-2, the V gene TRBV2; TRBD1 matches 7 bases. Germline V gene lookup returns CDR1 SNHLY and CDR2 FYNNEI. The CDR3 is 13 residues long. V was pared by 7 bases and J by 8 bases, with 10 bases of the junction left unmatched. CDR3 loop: CASNYRGALGYTF. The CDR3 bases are TGTGCCAGCAATTACAGGGGAGCCTTAGGCTACACCTTC.

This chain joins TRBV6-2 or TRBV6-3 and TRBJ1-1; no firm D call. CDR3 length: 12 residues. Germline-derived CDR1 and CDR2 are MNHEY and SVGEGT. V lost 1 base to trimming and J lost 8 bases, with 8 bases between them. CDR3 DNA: TGTGCCAGCAGTTACTTGAGCAGGGAAGCTTTCTTT. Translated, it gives CASSYLSREAFF.

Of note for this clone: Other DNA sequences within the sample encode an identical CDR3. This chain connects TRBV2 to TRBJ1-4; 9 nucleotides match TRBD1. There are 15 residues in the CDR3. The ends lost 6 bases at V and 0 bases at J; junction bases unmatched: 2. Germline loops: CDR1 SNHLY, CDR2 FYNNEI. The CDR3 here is CASRGQGATNEKLFF. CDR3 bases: TGTGCCAGCAGGGGACAGGGAGCAACTAATGAAAAACTGTTTTTT.